By share, the clone carrying this T cell receptor (beta chain) ranks as medium-sized. These data originate in a study of patients and donors after allogeneic stem cell transplantation. One entry per CDR3 protein, called by TCRdb with MiXCR from the RT-PCR reads. This sample yields about 590 distinct CDR3 sequences, of which around 2.5% are seen a single time; approximately 34% belongs to the top ten. Sequencing was carried out using blood, either unsorted or a sorted T cell fraction (not recorded which). The TCR was taken from a human donor who was either an allogeneic HSCT recipient or a stem cell or donor lymphocyte infusion donor (not recorded which). It is not recorded whose cells these are; they may come from a transplant donor.

In nucleotides, the CDR3 is TGTGCCAGCAGCTCCTCGGTTAGCGGGATCTACAATGAGCAGTTCTTC. This translates into CASSSSVSGIYNEQFF. The chain is built from TRBV11-2 and TRBJ2-1; 8 bases agree with TRBD2. The CDR3 contains 16 residues. V shed 4 bases and J 3 bases; nucleotides not matched to a gene: 8. Germline CDR1 and CDR2: SGHAT and FQNNGV.